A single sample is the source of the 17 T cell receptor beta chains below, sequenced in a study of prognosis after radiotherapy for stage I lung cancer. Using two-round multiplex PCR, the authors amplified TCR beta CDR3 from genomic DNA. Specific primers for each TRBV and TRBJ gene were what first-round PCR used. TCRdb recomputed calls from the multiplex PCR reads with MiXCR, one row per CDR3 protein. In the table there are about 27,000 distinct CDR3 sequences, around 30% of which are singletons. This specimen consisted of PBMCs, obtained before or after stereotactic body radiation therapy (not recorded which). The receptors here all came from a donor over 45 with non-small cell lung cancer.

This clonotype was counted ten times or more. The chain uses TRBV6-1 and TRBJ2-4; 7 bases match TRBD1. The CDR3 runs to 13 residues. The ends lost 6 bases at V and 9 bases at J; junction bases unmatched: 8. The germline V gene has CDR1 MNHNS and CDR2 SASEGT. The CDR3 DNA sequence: TGTGCCAGCAGCCTCAGGGGGAATGGCATTCAGTACTTC. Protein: CASSLRGNGIQYF.

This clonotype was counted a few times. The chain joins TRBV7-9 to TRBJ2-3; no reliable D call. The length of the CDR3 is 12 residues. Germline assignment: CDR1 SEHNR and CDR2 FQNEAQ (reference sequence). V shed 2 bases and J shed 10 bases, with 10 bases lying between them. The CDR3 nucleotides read TGTGCCAGCAGCTTAACGACACTCTCGCAGTATTTT. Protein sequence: CASSLTTLSQYF.

The CDR3 bases are TGTGCCAGCAGCATCCGAACAGGGGCGTCAAGGACGCAGTATTTT. This gives the protein CASSIRTGASRTQYF. This chain connects TRBV11-3 to TRBJ2-3; 7 positions match TRBD1. Trimming at V came to 5 bases and at J to 9 bases, leaving 14 bases not matched to a gene. The germline CDR1 and CDR2 sequences are SGHNT and YENEEA. The length of the CDR3 is 15 residues.

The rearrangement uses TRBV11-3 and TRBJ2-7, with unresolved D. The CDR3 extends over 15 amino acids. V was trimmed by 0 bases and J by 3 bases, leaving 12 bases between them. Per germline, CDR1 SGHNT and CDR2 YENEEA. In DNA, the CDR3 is TGTGCCAGCAGCTTAGATCTGTACCACCACTACGAGCAGTACTTC. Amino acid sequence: CASSLDLYHHYEQYF.

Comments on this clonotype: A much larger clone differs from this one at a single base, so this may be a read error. The CDR3 loop reads CASSPATLAVQEIQYF. Here the CDR3 DNA reads TGTGCCAGCAGTCCCGCAACCCTGGCAGTACAAGAGATCCAGTACTTC. The chain recombines TRBV6-2 or TRBV6-3 with TRBJ2-5; D not resolved. The germline V gene encodes CDR1 MNHEY and CDR2 SVGEGT. There are 16 residues in the CDR3.

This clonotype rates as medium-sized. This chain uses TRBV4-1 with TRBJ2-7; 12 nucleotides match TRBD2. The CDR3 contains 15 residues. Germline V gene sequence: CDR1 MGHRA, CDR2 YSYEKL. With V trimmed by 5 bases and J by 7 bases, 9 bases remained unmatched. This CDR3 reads CASSSLAGGVGEQYF. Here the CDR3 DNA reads TGCGCCAGCAGCTCACTAGCGGGAGGTGTCGGGGAGCAGTACTTC.

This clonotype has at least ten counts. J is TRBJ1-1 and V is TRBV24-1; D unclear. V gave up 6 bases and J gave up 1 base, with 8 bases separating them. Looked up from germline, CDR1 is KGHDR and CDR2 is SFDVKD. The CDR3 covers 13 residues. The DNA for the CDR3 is TGTGCCACCAGTATCCGTTCGAACACTGAAGCTTTCTTT. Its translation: CATSIRSNTEAFF.

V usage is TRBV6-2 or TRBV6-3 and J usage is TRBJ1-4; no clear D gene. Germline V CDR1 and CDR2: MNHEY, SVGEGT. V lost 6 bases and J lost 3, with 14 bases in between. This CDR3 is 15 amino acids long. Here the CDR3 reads CASRGVNVANEKLFF. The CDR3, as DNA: TGTGCCAGCAGGGGAGTGAATGTGGCTAATGAAAAACTGTTTTTT.

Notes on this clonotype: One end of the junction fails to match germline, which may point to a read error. CDR3 nucleotides: TGTGCCAGCAGCTTGTCCAGGTCCTACGAGCAGTACTTC. Translating gives CASSLSRSYEQYF. The rearrangement links TRBV5-1 to TRBJ2-7; D remains unclear. CDR1 SGHRS and CDR2 YFSETQ come from the germline V gene. The CDR3 is 13 amino acids. The variable domain in full, completed from reference TRBV5-1 and TRBJ2-7, reads KAGVTQTPRYLIKTRGQQVTLSCSPISGHRSVSWYQQTPGQGLQFLFEYFSETQRNKGNFPGRFSGRQFSNSRSEMNVSTLELGDSALYLCASSLSRSYEQYFGPGTRLTVT.

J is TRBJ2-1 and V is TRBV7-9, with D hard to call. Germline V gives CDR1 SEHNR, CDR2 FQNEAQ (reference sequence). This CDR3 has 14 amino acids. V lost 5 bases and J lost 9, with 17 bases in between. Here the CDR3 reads CASSPRPAGGEQFF. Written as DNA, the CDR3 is TGTGCCAGCAGCCCCCGTCCGGCAGGTGGTGAGCAGTTCTTC. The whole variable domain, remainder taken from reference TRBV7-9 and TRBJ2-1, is DTGVSQNPRHKITKRGQNVTFRCDPISEHNRLYWYRQTLGQGPEFLTYFQNEAQLEKSRLLSDRFSAERPKGSFSTLEIQRTEQGDSAMYLCASSPRPAGGEQFFGPGTRLTVL.

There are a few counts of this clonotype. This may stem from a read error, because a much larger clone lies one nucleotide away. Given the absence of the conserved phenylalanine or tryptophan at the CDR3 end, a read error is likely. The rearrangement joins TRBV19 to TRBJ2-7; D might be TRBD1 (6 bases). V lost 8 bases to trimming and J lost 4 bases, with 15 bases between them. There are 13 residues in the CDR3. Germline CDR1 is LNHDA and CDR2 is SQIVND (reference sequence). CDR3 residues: CASGRQGSYEQYS. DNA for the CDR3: TGTGCCAGTGGACGTCAGGGGTCGTACGAGCAGTACTCC.

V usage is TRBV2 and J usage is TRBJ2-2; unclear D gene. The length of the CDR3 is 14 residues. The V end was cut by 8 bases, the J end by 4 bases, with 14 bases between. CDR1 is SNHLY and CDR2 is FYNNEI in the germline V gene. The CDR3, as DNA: TGTGCCAGCGGGTGGGTGGAGCGCACCGGGGAGCTGTTTTTT. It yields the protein CASGWVERTGELFF.

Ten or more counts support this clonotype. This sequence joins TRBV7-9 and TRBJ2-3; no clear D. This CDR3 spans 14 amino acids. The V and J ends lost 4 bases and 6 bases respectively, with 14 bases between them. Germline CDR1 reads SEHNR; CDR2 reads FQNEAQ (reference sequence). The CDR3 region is CASSWLQAVDTQYF. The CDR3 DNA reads TGTGCCAGCAGCTGGCTCCAGGCGGTGGATACGCAGTATTTT. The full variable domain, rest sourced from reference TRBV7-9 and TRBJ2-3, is DTGVSQNPRHKITKRGQNVTFRCDPISEHNRLYWYRQTLGQGPEFLTYFQNEAQLEKSRLLSDRFSAERPKGSFSTLEIQRTEQGDSAMYLCASSWLQAVDTQYFGPGTRLTVL.

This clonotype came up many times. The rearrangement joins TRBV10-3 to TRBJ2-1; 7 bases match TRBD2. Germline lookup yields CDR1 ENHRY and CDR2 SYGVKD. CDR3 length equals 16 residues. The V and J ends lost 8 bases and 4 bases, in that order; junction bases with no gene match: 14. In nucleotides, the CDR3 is TGTGCCATCGAGCGGACCAGGGAGGGCCCTTACAATGAGCAGTTCTTC. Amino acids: CAIERTREGPYNEQFF.

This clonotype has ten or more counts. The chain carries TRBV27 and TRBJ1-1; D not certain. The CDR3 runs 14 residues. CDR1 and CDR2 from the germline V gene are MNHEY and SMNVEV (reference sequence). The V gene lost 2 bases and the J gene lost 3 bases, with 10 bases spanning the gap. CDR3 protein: CASSLMLGYTEAFF. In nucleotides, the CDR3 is TGTGCCAGCAGTTTAATGTTGGGGTACACTGAAGCTTTCTTT.

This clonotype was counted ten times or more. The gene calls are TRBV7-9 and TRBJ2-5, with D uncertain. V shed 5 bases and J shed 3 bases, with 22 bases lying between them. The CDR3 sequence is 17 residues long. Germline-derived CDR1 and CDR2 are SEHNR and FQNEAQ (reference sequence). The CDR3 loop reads CASSITQVTRRKETQYF. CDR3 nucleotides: TGTGCCAGCAGCATTACCCAGGTGACGAGGCGGAAAGAGACCCAGTACTTC.

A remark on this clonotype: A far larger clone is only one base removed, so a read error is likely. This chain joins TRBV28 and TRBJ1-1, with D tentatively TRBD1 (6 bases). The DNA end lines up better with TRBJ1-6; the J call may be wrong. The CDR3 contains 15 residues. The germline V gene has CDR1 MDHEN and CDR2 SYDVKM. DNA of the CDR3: TGTGCCACGGGGGCTAACAGGGTGGGCAATCCACCCCTCCACTTT. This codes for CATGANRVGNPPLHF.